This paragraph reports one T cell receptor (beta chain). Its target is unknown. An amount of RNA that ranged from roughly 0.45 to 1 ug was reverse transcribed with random hexamers. The TCR beta CDR3 was amplified by immunoSEQ multiplex PCR across 54 Vbeta, 13 Jbeta. TCRdb passed the immunoSEQ multiplex PCR reads through MiXCR, listing each CDR3 protein once. Of 45,000 to 60,000 distinct CDR3 sequences listed, about 92% are singletons. The data are from a study of CD8 T cells in Susac syndrome. Findings and limits, study-wide: The study's TCR sequencing and HLA analysis covered a relatively small number of individuals, and the study acknowledged this.

The sample consisted of CD8+ T cells from PBMCs. This TCR derives from a human donor with multiple sclerosis.

The CDR3 here is CASSIDRGHQPQHF. The CDR3 bases are TGTGCCAGCAGTATTGACAGGGGGCATCAGCCCCAGCATTTT. The chain links TRBV27 to TRBJ1-5, with 10 bases aligning to TRBD1. Germline V gives CDR1 MNHEY, CDR2 SMNVEV (reference sequence). The CDR3 length is 14 residues. The junction had 3 bases not matched to a gene; V was cut back by 5 bases and J by 5 bases.